This T cell receptor beta chain came from a study of control samples from healthy donors and cancer patients. The germline CDR1 and CDR2 sequences are KGHDR and SFDVKD. With V trimmed by 4 bases and J by 8 bases, 11 bases remained unmatched. The CDR3 runs to 16 residues. The assay was immunoSEQ multiplex PCR, and TCRdb's table has in-frame clones only and misses some. The sample includes roughly 400,000 clones, over 75% of them seen just once. V usage is TRBV24-1 and J usage is TRBJ2-1; 9 bases are a match to TRBD1. The TCR was taken from a man aged 35 to 55 with head and neck cancer. Material for sequencing was PBMCs. The CDR3 DNA reads TGTGCCACCAGTGACCAAGGGACAGGGAGTTTGTATGAGCAGTTCTTC. Protein sequence: CATSDQGTGSLYEQFF.